This T cell receptor beta chain was obtained from a study of monozygotic twins with cystic fibrosis. Details on this clone: Its antigen is currently unknown.

The V gene's germline CDR1 is SGHRS and CDR2 YFSETQ. J was trimmed by 4 bases and V by 6 bases; bases with no gene match: 9. The CDR3 extends over 15 amino acids. Study findings and constraints: Low clonality (median about 0.0095) suggested a mostly naive repertoire.

Produced via immunoSEQ multiplex PCR; TCRdb's table is partial and in-frame only. The sample carries about 32,000 clones, about 92% recorded once. The sample consisted of blood. The chain links TRBV5-1 to TRBJ2-1; 8 nucleotides agree with TRBD2. The sequence came from a girl aged 2 to 10 with cystic fibrosis. The CDR3 region is CASIPSGGPYNEQFF. For the CDR3, the DNA is TGCGCCAGCATCCCGAGCGGGGGACCTTACAATGAGCAGTTCTTC.